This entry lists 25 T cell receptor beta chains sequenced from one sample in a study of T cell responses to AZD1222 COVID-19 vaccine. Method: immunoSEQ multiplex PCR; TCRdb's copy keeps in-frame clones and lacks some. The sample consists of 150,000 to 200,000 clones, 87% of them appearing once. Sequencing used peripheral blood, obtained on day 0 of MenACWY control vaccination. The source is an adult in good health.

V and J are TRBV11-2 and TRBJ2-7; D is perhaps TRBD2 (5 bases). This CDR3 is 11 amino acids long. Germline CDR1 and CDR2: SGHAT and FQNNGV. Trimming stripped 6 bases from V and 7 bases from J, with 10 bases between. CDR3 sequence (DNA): TGTGCCAGCAGAACAACGGGGGAGCAGTACTTC. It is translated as CASRTTGEQYF. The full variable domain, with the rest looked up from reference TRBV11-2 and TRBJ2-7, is EAGVAQSPRYKIIEKRQSVAFWCNPISGHATLYWYQQILGQGPKLLIQFQNNGVVDDSQLPKDRFSAERLKGVDSTLKIQPAKLEDSAVYLCASRTTGEQYFGPGTRLTVT.

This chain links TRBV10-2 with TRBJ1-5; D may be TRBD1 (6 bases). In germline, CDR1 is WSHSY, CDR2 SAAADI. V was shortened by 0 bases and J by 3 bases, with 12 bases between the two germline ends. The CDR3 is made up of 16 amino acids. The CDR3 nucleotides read TGCGCCAGCAGTGAGTCGCAGGGGTCTAACAATCAGCCCCAGCATTTT. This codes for CASSESQGSNNQPQHF.

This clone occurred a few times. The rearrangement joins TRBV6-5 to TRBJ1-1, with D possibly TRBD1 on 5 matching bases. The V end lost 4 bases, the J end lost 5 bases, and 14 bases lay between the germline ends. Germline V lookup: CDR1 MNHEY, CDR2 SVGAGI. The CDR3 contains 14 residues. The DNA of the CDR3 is TGTGCCAGCAGTTTTCGGGGCGCGGGTACTGAAGCTTTCTTT. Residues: CASSFRGAGTEAFF.

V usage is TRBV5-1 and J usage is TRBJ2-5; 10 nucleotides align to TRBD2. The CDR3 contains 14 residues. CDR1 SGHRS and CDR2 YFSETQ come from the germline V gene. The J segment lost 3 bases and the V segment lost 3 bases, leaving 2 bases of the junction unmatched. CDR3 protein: CASSSGLAEETQYF. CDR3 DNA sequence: TGCGCCAGCAGCTCTGGACTAGCGGAAGAGACCCAGTACTTC.

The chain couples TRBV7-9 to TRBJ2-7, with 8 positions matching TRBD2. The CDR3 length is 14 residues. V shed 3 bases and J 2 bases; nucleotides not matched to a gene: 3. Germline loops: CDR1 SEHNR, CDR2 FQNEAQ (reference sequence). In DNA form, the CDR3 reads TGTGCCAGCAGCTTGAGCGGGGGCGCCTACGAGCAGTACTTC. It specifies CASSLSGGAYEQYF.

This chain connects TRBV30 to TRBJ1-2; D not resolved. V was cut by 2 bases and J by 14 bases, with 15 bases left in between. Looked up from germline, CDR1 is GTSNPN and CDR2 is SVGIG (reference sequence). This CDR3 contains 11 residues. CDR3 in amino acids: CAWSFHLGRTF. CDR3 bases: TGTGCCTGGAGTTTCCATCTGGGGAGGACCTTC.

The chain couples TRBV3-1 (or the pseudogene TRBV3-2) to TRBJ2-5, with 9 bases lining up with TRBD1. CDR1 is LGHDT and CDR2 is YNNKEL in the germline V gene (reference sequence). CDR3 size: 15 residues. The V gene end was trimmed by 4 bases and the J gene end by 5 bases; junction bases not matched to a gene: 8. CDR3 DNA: TGTGCCAGCAGCCGTCGGGGACAGGGTCCCGAGACCCAGTACTTC. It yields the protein CASSRRGQGPETQYF.

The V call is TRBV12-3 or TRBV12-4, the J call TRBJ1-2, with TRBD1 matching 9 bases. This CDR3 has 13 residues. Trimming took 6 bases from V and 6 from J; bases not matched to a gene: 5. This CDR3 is CASSRDRAHGYTF. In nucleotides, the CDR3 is TGTGCCAGCAGCCGGGACAGGGCCCATGGCTACACCTTC.

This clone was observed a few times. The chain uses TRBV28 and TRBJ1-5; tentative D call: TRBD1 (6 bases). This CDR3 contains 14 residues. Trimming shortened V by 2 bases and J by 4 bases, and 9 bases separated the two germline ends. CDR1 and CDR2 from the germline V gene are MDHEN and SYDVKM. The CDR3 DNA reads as TGTGCCAGCAGTTTAAGAACAGGGAATCAGCCCCAGCATTTT. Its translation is CASSLRTGNQPQHF.

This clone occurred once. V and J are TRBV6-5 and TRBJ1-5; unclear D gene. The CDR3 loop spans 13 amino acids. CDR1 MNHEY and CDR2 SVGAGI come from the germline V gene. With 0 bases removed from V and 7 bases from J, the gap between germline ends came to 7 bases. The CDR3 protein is CASSYSSGQPQHF. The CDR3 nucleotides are TGTGCCAGCAGTTACTCAAGCGGACAGCCCCAGCATTTT.

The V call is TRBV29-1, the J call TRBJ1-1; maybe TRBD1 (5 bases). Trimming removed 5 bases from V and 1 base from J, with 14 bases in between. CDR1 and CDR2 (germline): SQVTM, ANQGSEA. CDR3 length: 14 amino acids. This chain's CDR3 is CSVSQGPRNTEAFF. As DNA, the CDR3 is TGCAGCGTTTCCCAGGGCCCAAGGAACACTGAAGCTTTCTTT.

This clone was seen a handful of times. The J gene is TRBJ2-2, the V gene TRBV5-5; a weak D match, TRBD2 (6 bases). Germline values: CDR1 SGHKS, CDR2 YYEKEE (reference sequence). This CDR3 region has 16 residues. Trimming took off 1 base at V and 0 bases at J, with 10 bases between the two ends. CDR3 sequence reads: CASSLLPGANTGELFF. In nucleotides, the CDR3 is TGTGCCAGCAGCTTGTTACCGGGGGCGAACACCGGGGAGCTGTTTTTT.

DNA for the CDR3: TGCGCCAGCAGCTTGGGCTACGAGCAGTTCTTC. It yields the protein CASSLGYEQFF. V gene TRBV5-1 combines with J gene TRBJ2-1; D not certain. V was pared by 0 bases and J by 10 bases, with 5 bases between. CDR3 length equals 11 residues. Germline CDR1 reads SGHRS; CDR2 reads YFSETQ. Complete variable domain (other parts from reference TRBV5-1 and TRBJ2-1): KAGVTQTPRYLIKTRGQQVTLSCSPISGHRSVSWYQQTPGQGLQFLFEYFSETQRNKGNFPGRFSGRQFSNSRSEMNVSTLELGDSALYLCASSLGYEQFFGPGTRLTVL.

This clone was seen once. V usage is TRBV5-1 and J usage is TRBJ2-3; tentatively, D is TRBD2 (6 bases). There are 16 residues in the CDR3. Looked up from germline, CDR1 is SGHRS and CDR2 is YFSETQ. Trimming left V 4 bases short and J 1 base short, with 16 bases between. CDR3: CASSPTLRGRTDTQYF. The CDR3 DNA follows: TGCGCCAGCAGCCCGACCCTGCGGGGACGCACAGATACGCAGTATTTT.

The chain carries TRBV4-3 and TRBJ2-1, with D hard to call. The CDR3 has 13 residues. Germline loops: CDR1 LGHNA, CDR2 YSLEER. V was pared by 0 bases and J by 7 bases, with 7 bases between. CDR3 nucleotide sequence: TGCGCCAGCAGCCAAGATTTCCGAAATGAGCAGTTCTTC. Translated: CASSQDFRNEQFF.

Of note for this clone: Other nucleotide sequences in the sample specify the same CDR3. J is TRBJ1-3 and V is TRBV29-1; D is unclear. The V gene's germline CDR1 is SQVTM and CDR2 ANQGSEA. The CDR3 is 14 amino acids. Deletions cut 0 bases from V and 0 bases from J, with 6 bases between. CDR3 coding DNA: TGCAGCGTTGAAGATGGGAGCTCTGGAAACACCATATATTTT. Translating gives CSVEDGSSGNTIYF. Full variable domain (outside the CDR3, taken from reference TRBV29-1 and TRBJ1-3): SAVISQKPSRDICQRGTSLTIQCQVDSQVTMMFWYRQQPGQSLTLIATANQGSEATYESGFVIDKFPISRPNLTFSTLTVSNMSPEDSSIYLCSVEDGSSGNTIYFGEGSWLTVV.

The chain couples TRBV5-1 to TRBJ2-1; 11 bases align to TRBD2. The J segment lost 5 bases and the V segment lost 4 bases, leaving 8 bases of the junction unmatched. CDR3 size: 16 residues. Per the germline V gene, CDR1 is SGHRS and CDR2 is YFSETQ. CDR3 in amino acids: CASSPRTSGFDNEQFF. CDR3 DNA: TGCGCCAGCAGCCCAAGGACTAGCGGGTTTGACAATGAGCAGTTCTTC.

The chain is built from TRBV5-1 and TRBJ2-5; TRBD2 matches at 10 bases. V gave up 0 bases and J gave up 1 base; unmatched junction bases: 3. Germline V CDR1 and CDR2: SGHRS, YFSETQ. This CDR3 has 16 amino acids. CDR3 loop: CASSLGASGGQETQYF. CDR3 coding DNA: TGCGCCAGCAGCTTGGGGGCTAGCGGGGGCCAAGAGACCCAGTACTTC.

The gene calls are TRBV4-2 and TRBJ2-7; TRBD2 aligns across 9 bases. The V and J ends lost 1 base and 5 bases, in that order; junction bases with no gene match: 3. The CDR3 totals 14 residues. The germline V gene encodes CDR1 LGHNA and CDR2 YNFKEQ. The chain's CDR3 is CASSQVASGDEQYF. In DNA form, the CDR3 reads TGTGCCAGCAGCCAAGTGGCTAGCGGGGACGAGCAGTACTTC.

The CDR3 nucleotides read TGCGCCAGCAGTCAATCGGTGTGGGCCGGAACCCGAAGCTCCTACGAGCAGTACTTC. Amino acids: CASSQSVWAGTRSSYEQYF. The J gene is TRBJ2-7, the V gene TRBV23-1; no definite D call. TRBV23-1 is an ORF, and what it does is uncertain. Trimming cost V 0 bases and J 0 bases, with 21 bases left between them. The CDR3 extends over 19 amino acids.

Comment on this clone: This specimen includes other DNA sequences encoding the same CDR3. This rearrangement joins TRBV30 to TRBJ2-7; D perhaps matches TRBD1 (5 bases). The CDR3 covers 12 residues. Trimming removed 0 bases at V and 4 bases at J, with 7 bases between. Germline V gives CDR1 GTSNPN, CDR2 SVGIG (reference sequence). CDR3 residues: CAWSVDSYEQYF. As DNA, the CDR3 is TGTGCCTGGAGTGTAGACAGTTACGAGCAGTACTTC.

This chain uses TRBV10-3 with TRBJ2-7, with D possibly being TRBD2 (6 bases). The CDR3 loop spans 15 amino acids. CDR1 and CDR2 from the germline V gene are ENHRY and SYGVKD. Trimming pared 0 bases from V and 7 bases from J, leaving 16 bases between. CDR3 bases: TGTGCCATCAGTGAGTCGAGTACGGGGGAAAGAGAGCAGTACTTC. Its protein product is CAISESSTGEREQYF.

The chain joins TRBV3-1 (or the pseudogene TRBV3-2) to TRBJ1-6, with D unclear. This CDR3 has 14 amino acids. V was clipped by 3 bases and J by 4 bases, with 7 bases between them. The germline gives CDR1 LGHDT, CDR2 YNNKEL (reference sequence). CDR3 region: CASSQLSYNSPLHF. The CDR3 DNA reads TGTGCCAGCAGCCAGTTGTCGTATAATTCACCCCTCCACTTT.

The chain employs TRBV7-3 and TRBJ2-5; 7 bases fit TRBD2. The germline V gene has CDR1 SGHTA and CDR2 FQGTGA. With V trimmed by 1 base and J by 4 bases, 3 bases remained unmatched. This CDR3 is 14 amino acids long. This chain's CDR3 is CASSLSGGIETQYF. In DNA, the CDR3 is TGTGCCAGCAGCTTAAGCGGGGGTATAGAGACCCAGTACTTC.

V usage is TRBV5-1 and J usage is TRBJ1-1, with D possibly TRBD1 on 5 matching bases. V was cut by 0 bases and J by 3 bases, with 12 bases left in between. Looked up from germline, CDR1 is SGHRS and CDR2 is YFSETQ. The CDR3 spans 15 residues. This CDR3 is CASSLAGTTDTEAFF. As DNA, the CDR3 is TGCGCCAGCAGCTTGGCGGGGACGACGGACACTGAAGCTTTCTTT.